Below, 5 T cell receptor beta chains from the same sample are listed, as sequenced in a study of blood T cell repertoires in COVID-19. The repertoire was sequenced with immunoSEQ multiplex PCR; TCRdb's copy has only in-frame clones and lacks some. The sample carries fewer than 200,000 clones, 85% recorded once. The sample consisted of peripheral blood. These receptors were taken from a human donor with acute or convalescent COVID-19. The donor label of this sample is uncertain.

The chain is built from TRBV19 and TRBJ1-2; 10 bases match TRBD1. Losses at the gene ends were 7 bases for V and 4 bases for J; bases not matched to a gene: 9. The germline CDR1 and CDR2 sequences are LNHDA and SQIVND (reference sequence). The CDR3 is 15 residues long. As DNA, the CDR3 is TGTGCCAGTATACGGACAGGGGGGGGATTCTATGGCTACACCTTC. It is translated as CASIRTGGGFYGYTF.

V and J are TRBV27 and TRBJ2-2; 11 nucleotides agree with TRBD2. CDR1 and CDR2 (germline): MNHEY, SMNVEV (reference sequence). The CDR3 has 18 residues. With 0 bases clipped from V and 2 bases from J, the junction kept 5 bases outside the gene matches. The CDR3 bases are TGTGCCAGCAGTTTATCATCTAGCGGGGGGACCAACACCGGGGAGCTGTTTTTT. This gives the protein CASSLSSSGGTNTGELFF.

The J gene is TRBJ1-2, the V gene TRBV18; D not resolved. V lost 3 bases to trimming and J lost 3 bases, with 8 bases between them. The CDR3 spans 13 residues. The germline gives CDR1 KGHSH, CDR2 LQKENI. The CDR3 loop reads CASSPAGDYGYTF. The CDR3 DNA sequence: TGTGCCAGCTCACCGGCCGGGGACTATGGCTACACCTTC.

The V gene is TRBV11-2, the J gene TRBJ1-4; D perhaps matches TRBD1 (6 bases). Germline V lookup: CDR1 SGHAT, CDR2 FQNNGV. Trimming took off 1 base at V and 5 bases at J, with 11 bases between the two ends. This CDR3 comprises 15 residues. CDR3 sequence reads: CASSLGGGRNEKLFF. The CDR3 bases are TGTGCCAGCAGCTTAGGAGGGGGACGGAATGAAAAACTGTTTTTT. The full variable domain, with the rest looked up from reference TRBV11-2 and TRBJ1-4, is EAGVAQSPRYKIIEKRQSVAFWCNPISGHATLYWYQQILGQGPKLLIQFQNNGVVDDSQLPKDRFSAERLKGVDSTLKIQPAKLEDSAVYLCASSLGGGRNEKLFFGSGTQLSVL.

This sequence joins TRBV7-3 and TRBJ1-1; D unresolved. The CDR3 loop spans 14 amino acids. Trimming stripped 2 bases from V and 0 bases from J, with 7 bases between. CDR1 and CDR2 from the germline V gene are SGHTA and FQGTGA. The CDR3 DNA sequence: TGTGCCAGCAGCTTAGGAGGCATGAACACTGAAGCTTTCTTT. This sequence encodes CASSLGGMNTEAFF.